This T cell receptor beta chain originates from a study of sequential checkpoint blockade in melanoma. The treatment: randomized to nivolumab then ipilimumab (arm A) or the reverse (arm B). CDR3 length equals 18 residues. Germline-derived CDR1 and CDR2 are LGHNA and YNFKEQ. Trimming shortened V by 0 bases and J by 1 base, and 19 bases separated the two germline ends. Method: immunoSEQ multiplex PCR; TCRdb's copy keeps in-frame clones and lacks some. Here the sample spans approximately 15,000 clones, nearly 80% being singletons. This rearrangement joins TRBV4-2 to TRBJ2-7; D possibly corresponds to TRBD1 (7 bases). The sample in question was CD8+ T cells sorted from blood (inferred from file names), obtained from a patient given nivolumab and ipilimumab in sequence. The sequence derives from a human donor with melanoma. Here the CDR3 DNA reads TGTGCCAGCAGCCAAGAGGCTCCAGGGCAGGGGGGTTCCTACGAGCAGTACTTC. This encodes CASSQEAPGQGGSYEQYF.